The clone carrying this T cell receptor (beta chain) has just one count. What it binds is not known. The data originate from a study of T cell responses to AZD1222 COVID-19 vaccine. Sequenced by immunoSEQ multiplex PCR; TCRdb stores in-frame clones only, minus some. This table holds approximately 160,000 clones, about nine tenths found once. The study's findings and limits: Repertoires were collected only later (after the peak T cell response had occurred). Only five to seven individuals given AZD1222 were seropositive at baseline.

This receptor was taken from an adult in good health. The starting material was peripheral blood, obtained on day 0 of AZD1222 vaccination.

The CDR3 DNA sequence: TGCGCCAGCAGCCAGGGGACAGCCAACACCGGGGAGCTGTTTTTT. This encodes CASSQGTANTGELFF. The J gene is TRBJ2-2, the V gene TRBV4-1; 7 bases align to TRBD1. With V trimmed by 3 bases and J by 2 bases, 3 bases remained unmatched. The CDR3 has 15 residues. The germline CDR1 and CDR2 sequences are MGHRA and YSYEKL.